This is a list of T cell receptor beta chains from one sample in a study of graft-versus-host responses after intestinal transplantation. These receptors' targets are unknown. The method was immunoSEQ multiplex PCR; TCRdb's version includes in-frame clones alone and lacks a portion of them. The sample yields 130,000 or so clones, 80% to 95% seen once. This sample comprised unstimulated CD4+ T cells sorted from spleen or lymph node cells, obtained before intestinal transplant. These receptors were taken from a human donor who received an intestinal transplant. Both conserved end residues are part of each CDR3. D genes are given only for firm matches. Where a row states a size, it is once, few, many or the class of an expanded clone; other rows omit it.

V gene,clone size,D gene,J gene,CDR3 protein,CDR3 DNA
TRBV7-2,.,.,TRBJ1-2,CASSLEGLYGYTF,TGTGCCAGCAGCTTAGAGGGGCTTTATGGCTACACCTTC
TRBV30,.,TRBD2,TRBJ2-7,CAWSPQVAGSREQYF,TGTGCCTGGAGTCCCCAGGTAGCGGGAAGTAGGGAGCAGTACTTC
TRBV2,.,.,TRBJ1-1,CASKRAVMNTEAFF,TGTGCCAGCAAGCGGGCGGTCATGAACACTGAAGCTTTCTTT
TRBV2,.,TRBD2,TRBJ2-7,CASRRTSGVSYEQYF,TGTGCCAGCAGGCGGACTAGCGGAGTCTCCTACGAGCAGTACTTC
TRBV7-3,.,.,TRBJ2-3,CASRAGGTDTQYF,TGTGCCAGCAGAGCTGGGGGCACAGATACGCAGTATTTT
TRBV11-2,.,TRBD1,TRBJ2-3,CASSSLTGPGSDTQYF,TGTGCCAGCAGCTCTCTGACAGGGCCAGGGTCAGATACGCAGTATTTT
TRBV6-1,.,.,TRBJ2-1,CASSEFGADLNREQFF,TGTGCCAGCAGTGAATTTGGCGCGGATTTAAACCGGGAGCAGTTCTTC
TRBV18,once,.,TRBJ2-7,CASSSTREGYEQYF,TGTGCCAGCTCATCGACTCGCGAGGGATACGAGCAGTACTTC
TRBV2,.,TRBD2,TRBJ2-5,CASRPGLAEETQYF,TGTGCCAGCAGACCGGGACTAGCGGAAGAGACCCAGTACTTC
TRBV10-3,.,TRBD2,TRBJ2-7,CAIRAGTSGRASEQYF,TGTGCCATCAGGGCCGGGACTAGCGGGAGGGCCAGCGAGCAGTACTTC
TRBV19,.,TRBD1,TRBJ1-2,CASTRQGANYGYTF,TGTGCCAGTACTCGACAGGGAGCTAACTATGGCTACACCTTC
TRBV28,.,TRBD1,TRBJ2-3,CASSPRQGKELDVHYSTDTQYF,TGTGCCAGCAGTCCAAGACAGGGGAAGGAGCTAGACGTCCACTACTCCACAGATACGCAGTATTTT
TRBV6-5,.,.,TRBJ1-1,CASTPWGGLNTEAFF,TGTGCCAGCACCCCCTGGGGAGGATTGAACACTGAAGCTTTCTTT
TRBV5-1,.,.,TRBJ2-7,CASSLTDVTSYEQYF,TGCGCCAGCAGCTTGACCGACGTGACCTCCTACGAGCAGTACTTC
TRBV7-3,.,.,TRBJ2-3,CASSLNRAARDTQYF,TGTGCCAGCAGCTTAAACAGGGCCGCTCGGGATACGCAGTATTTT
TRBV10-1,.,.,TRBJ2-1,CASSDNGSSYNEQFF,TGCGCCAGCAGTGATAACGGGAGCTCCTACAATGAGCAGTTCTTC
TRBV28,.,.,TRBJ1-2,CASSLEGVRGYTF,TGTGCCAGCAGTTTAGAGGGCGTCAGGGGCTACACCTTC
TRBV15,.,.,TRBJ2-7,CATSRDPSPWTYSYEQYF,TGTGCCACCAGCAGAGATCCTTCCCCCTGGACATACTCCTACGAGCAGTACTTC
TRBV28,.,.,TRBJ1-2,CATRGDYGYTF,TGTGCCACCCGGGGGGACTATGGCTACACCTTC
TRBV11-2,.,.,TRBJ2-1,CASSLVLASYNEQFF,TGTGCCAGCAGCTTAGTCCTGGCATCCTACAATGAGCAGTTCTTC
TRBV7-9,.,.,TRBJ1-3,CASSLAGRIGNTIYF,TGTGCCAGCAGCTTAGCTGGAAGGATCGGAAACACCATATATTTT
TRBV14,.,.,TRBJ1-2,CASSLRGFGYTF,TGTGCCAGCAGCCTAAGGGGATTCGGCTACACCTTC
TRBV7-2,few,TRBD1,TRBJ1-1,CASSQWTGGIAEAFF,TGTGCCAGCAGCCAGTGGACAGGGGGAATCGCTGAAGCTTTCTTT
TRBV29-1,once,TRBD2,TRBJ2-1,CSVDPPGTSGRAGPFTMEQFF,TGCAGCGTTGATCCCCCGGGGACTAGCGGGAGGGCCGGTCCCTTTACAATGGAGCAGTTCTTC
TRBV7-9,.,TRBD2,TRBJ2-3,CASSLALSGRGDTQYF,TGTGCCAGCAGCTTAGCGCTCAGCGGGAGAGGGGATACGCAGTATTTT
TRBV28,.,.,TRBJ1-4,CASSLGGIGDEKLFF,TGTGCCAGCAGTTTAGGGGGAATTGGGGATGAAAAACTGTTTTTT
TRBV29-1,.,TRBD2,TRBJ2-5,CSVESASGSRETQYF,TGCAGCGTTGAAAGTGCTAGCGGGAGTCGGGAGACCCAGTACTTC
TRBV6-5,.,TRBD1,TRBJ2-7,CASSSRGRGREQYF,TGTGCCAGCAGTTCCCGCGGCAGGGGGCGCGAGCAGTACTTC
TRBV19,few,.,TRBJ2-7,CASSKFGQSSYEQYF,TGTGCCAGTAGTAAGTTTGGGCAGAGCTCCTACGAGCAGTACTTC
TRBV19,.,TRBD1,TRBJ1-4,CASKIRDRLNEKLFF,TGTGCCAGTAAGATCCGGGACAGGTTAAATGAAAAACTGTTTTTT
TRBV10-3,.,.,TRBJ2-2,CATGAGELFF,TGTGCCACCGGGGCCGGGGAGCTGTTTTTT
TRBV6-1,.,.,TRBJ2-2,CASRAEGTGELFF,TGTGCCAGCAGGGCGGAGGGGACCGGGGAGCTGTTTTTT
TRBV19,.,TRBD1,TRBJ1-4,CASSRGQYHEKLFF,TGTGCCAGTAGTAGGGGACAGTACCATGAAAAACTGTTTTTT
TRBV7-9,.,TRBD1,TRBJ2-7,CASSFQGANEQYF,TGTGCCAGCAGCTTCCAGGGGGCTAACGAGCAGTACTTC
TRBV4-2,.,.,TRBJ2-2,CASSQFPQNTGELFF,TGTGCCAGCAGCCAATTTCCTCAGAACACCGGGGAGCTGTTTTTT
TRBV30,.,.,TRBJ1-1,CAWSPTGAFF,TGTGCCTGGAGTCCGACGGGGGCTTTCTTT
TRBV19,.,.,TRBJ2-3,CASSGTTDTQYF,TGTGCCAGTAGTGGGACCACAGATACGCAGTATTTT
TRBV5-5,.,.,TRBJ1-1,CASSFGLGAGGDTEAFF,TGTGCCAGCAGCTTCGGGCTAGGGGCAGGCGGAGACACTGAAGCTTTCTTT
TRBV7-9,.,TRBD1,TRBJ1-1,CASSPLGQGITEAFF,TGTGCCAGCAGCCCTCTAGGACAGGGTATCACTGAAGCTTTCTTT
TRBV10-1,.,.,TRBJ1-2,CASSEGQGIYGYTF,TGCGCCAGCAGTGAAGGGCAGGGAATCTATGGCTACACCTTC
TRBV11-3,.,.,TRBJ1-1,CASSLQGGDTEAFF,TGTGCCAGCAGCTTACAGGGTGGAGACACTGAAGCTTTCTTT
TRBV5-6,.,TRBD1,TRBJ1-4,CASRKPTGTELFF,TGTGCCAGCAGAAAACCCACAGGGACAGAGCTGTTTTTT
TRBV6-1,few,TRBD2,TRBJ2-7,CASSESLAGVQSGQYF,TGTGCCAGCAGTGAATCCCTAGCGGGAGTACAGTCTGGGCAGTACTTC
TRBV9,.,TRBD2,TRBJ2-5,CASSLGTSGKETQYF,TGTGCCAGCAGCCTCGGGACTAGCGGGAAGGAGACCCAGTACTTC
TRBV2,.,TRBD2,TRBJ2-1,CASSRFSGSTYNEQFF,TGTGCCAGCAGTCGCTTTAGCGGGAGCACCTACAATGAGCAGTTCTTC
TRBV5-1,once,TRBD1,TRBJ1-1,CASSLAPGGMDTEAFF,TGCGCCAGCAGCTTGGCCCCAGGGGGCATGGACACTGAAGCTTTCTTT
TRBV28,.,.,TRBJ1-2,CASRDDINYGYTF,TGTGCCAGCAGGGACGACATCAACTATGGCTACACCTTC
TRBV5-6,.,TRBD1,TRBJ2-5,CASSSWKGGETQYF,TGTGCCAGCAGCTCCTGGAAAGGGGGCGAGACCCAGTACTTC
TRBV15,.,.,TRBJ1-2,CATSRGDRANYGYTF,TGTGCCACCAGCAGAGGGGACCGCGCCAACTATGGCTACACCTTC
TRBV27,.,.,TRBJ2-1,CASSLKRNEQFF,TGTGCCAGCAGTTTAAAGAGAAATGAGCAGTTCTTC
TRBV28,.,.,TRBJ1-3,CASSSPRAGGGNTIYF,TGTGCCAGCAGTTCACCCCGTGCGGGGGGCGGAAACACCATATATTTT
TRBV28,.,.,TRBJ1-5,CASTEAVGPQHF,TGTGCCAGCACCGAGGCGGTTGGGCCCCAGCATTTT